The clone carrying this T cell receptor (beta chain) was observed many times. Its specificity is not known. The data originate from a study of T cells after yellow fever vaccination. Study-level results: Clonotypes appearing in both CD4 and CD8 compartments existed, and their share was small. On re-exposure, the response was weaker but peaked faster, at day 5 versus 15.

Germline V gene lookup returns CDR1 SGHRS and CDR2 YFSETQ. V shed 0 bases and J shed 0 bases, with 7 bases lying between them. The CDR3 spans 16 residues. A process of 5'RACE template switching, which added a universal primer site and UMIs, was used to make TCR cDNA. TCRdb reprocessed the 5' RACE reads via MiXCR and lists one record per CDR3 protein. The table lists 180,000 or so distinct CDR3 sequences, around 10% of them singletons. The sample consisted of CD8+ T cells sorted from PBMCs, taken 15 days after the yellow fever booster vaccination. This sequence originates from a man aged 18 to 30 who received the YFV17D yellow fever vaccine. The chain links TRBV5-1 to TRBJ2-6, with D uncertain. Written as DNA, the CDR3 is TGCGCCAGCAGCTTGGACAGAATCTCTGGGGCCAACGTCCTGACTTTC. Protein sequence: CASSLDRISGANVLTF.